This T cell receptor (beta chain) was captured by sequencing in a study of T cell responses to AZD1222 COVID-19 vaccine. Study-level results: There were mostly white British donors and more females than males, and clonal diversity was possibly underestimated. All repertoire sampling was performed exclusively after the peak T cell response.

To note about this clone: Its target is not known.

Looked up from germline, CDR1 is SGDLS and CDR2 is YYNGEE. V lost 4 bases, J lost 1 base, and 17 bases lay in between. CDR3 length: 16 amino acids. Method: immunoSEQ multiplex PCR; TCRdb's copy keeps in-frame clones and lacks some. Of tens of thousands of clones in the sample, 88% were seen once. The genes are TRBV9 and TRBJ2-5; D possibly corresponds to TRBD2 (6 bases). The receptor was derived from an adult in good health. The sample here was peripheral blood, taken on day 0 of AZD1222 vaccination. The CDR3 DNA is TGTGCCAGCAGCCGCACTCCCTTAGCGGCCCAAGAGACCCAGTACTTC. Its protein is CASSRTPLAAQETQYF.